Only a few counts were recorded for the clone carrying this T cell receptor (beta chain). Its cognate antigen is unknown. PCR was performed using 60 Vbeta and 13 Jbeta primers. Sequencing was performed with immunoSEQ multiplex PCR; in TCRdb, only in-frame clones are kept and a portion is missing. In the table there are 200,000 or so clones, 70% of which are singletons. The data belong to a study of cytomegalovirus exposure and HLA in healthy donors. The CDR3 contains 15 residues. Germline CDR1 and CDR2: SGHTA and FQGNSA. V shed 5 bases and J shed 6 bases, with 16 bases lying between them. Study outcomes and limitations: Reports credit the classifier with highly specific, highly sensitive diagnosis of cytomegalovirus status. DRB1 had the most TCR associations and HLA-C the fewest, a later analysis found, with rates varying by HLA locus. Sequencing likely caused a cluster of highly shared sequence variants.

This clonotype originated in a man aged 35-49 years in good health and CMV-seropositive. Sequencing was done on a sample of PBMCs. The chain joins TRBV7-2 to TRBJ2-2; perhaps TRBD2 as D (6 bases). The CDR3 sequence: CASSLQWGVPGELFF. The CDR3 DNA is TGTGCCAGCAGCCTTCAGTGGGGGGTCCCCGGGGAGCTGTTTTTT.